Below are 6 T cell receptor beta chains sequenced from a single sample in a study of T-cell reconstitution after alpha-beta-depleted transplantation in children. Using unique molecular identifiers, the investigators prepared the TCRbeta library. In TCRdb, the PCR reads were re-called with MiXCR into one record per CDR3 protein. The top ten clones hold 6.9% of a sample with around 15,000 distinct CDR3 sequences, approximately 5.1% of them seen once. Sample: PBMCs, taken before TCRalphabeta/CD19-depleted stem cell transplant. All receptors derive from a boy aged 10-17 years with acute lymphoblastic leukemia, due to receive a stem cell transplant.

In its sample, this clonotype was seen many times. This sequence joins TRBV9 and TRBJ1-6; D perhaps matches TRBD1 (5 bases). The CDR3 totals 15 residues. The V and J ends lost 0 bases and 8 bases respectively, with 12 bases between them. Germline V gene sequence: CDR1 SGDLS, CDR2 YYNGEE. CDR3 DNA: TGTGCCAGCAGCGTAGCGGGGGAGCCTTATTCACCCCTCCACTTT. Translated, it gives CASSVAGEPYSPLHF.

This clonotype has ten or more counts. The V and J genes are TRBV20-1 and TRBJ2-3; D is unclear. This CDR3 is 15 amino acids long. The V gene lost 0 bases and the J gene lost 2 bases, with 12 bases spanning the gap. Germline CDR1 and CDR2: DFQATT and SNEGSKA (reference sequence). The CDR3 DNA reads TGCAGTGCTAGAGATCCTCTTACCCCCACAGATACGCAGTATTTT. It translates to CSARDPLTPTDTQYF.

This clonotype was counted ten times or more. V usage is TRBV19 and J usage is TRBJ1-5, with no clear D. Germline CDR1 reads LNHDA; CDR2 reads SQIVND (reference sequence). This CDR3 has 14 amino acids. V lost 3 bases and J 2 bases, leaving 8 bases between the germline ends. The CDR3: CASSIASGNQPQHF. As DNA, the CDR3 is TGTGCCAGTAGTATTGCGTCAGGCAATCAGCCCCAGCATTTT.

This clonotype was detected many times. The chain's CDR3 is CASSLRDIPNTGELFF. The CDR3 DNA sequence: TGTGCCAGCAGTTTAAGGGACATACCGAACACCGGGGAGCTGTTTTTT. V usage is TRBV28 and J usage is TRBJ2-2; weak D call: TRBD1 (6 bases). CDR3 length: 16 residues. Per the germline V gene, CDR1 is MDHEN and CDR2 is SYDVKM. V dropped 2 bases and J dropped 0 bases, with 10 bases sitting between them.

In this sample, this clonotype turned up many times. The chain employs TRBV4-3 and TRBJ2-2; D remains unclear. The length of the CDR3 is 15 residues. Per the germline V gene, CDR1 is LGHNA and CDR2 is YSLEER. The V gene lost 6 bases and the J gene lost 4 bases, with 15 bases spanning the gap. The CDR3 bases are TGCGCCAGCAGTTTCGGTGGCTTGAGCACCGGGGAGCTGTTTTTT. As protein: CASSFGGLSTGELFF.

This clonotype was picked up many times. This sequence joins TRBV28 and TRBJ1-1; D is ambiguous. The CDR3 has 15 amino acids. V lost 2 bases and J lost 4, with 14 bases in between. Germline CDR1 MDHEN, CDR2 SYDVKM. DNA for the CDR3: TGTGCCAGCAGTTTAACTGGGGTCCATCCCACTGAAGCTTTCTTT. It specifies CASSLTGVHPTEAFF.